Listed below are T cell receptor beta chains from one sample, sequenced in a study of immune cell composition in non-small cell lung cancer. Assay used: immunoSEQ multiplex PCR; TCRdb lists only in-frame clones, some missing. The repertoire consists of 5,000 or so clones, with 70% to 80% occurring once and the leading ten covering 20% to 25%. Sample: lung tumor tissue. Receptor source: a human donor with non-small cell lung cancer. Each CDR3 is given with its conserved first and last residue. A D gene is named only where the DNA matches it firmly. Not every row has a clone size; where given, it reads once, few, many or a size class.

>.|TRBV29-1|.|TRBJ1-1
CSAVNTEAFF
TGCAGCGCGGTGAACACTGAAGCTTTCTTT
>TRBD1|TRBV9|.|TRBJ2-5
CASSNTGTGAAPQYF
TGTGCCAGCAGCAACACCGGGACAGGGGCTGCTCCCCAGTACTTC
>TRBD2|TRBV4-1|.|TRBJ2-5
CASSQERGGQETQYF
TGCGCCAGCAGCCAAGAGCGGGGGGGCCAAGAGACCCAGTACTTC
>.|TRBV7-9|.|TRBJ1-5
CASSLGIGDQPQHF
TGTGCCAGCAGCTTAGGGATAGGGGATCAGCCCCAGCATTTT
>.|TRBV19|few|TRBJ1-3
CASSIEGRTSSGNTIYF
TGTGCCAGTAGTATAGAAGGTCGTACTAGCTCTGGAAACACCATATATTTT
>TRBD1|TRBV5-1|.|TRBJ1-1
CASSLGWDRGLMNTEAFF
TGCGCCAGCAGCTTGGGTTGGGACAGGGGGCTTATGAACACTGAAGCTTTCTTT
>.|TRBV5-4|.|TRBJ2-1
CASTPQGGSGGYEQFF
TGTGCCAGCACCCCCCAGGGGGGGAGCGGGGGCTATGAGCAGTTCTTC
>.|TRBV19|.|TRBJ1-3
CASHQDRLSGNTIYF
TGTGCCAGCCACCAAGACAGACTCTCTGGAAACACCATATATTTT
>.|TRBV7-2|.|TRBJ1-6
CASSSQLGGNSPLHF
TGTGCCAGCAGCTCTCAGCTGGGAGGTAATTCACCCCTCCACTTT
>TRBD1|TRBV4-3|.|TRBJ2-2
CASSQEYFPGTGYSGELFF
TGCGCCAGCAGCCAAGAGTATTTCCCTGGGACAGGGTACTCCGGGGAGCTGTTTTTT
>.|TRBV4-2|.|TRBJ2-1
CASSLGGERTNEQFF
TGTGCCAGCAGCCTCGGGGGAGAACGGACTAATGAGCAGTTCTTC
>TRBD1|TRBV5-1|.|TRBJ2-1
CASSWTGTGGYNEQFF
TGCGCCAGCAGCTGGACCGGGACAGGGGGTTACAATGAGCAGTTCTTC
>.|TRBV7-2|.|TRBJ2-2
CASSPLRGQNTGELFF
TGTGCCAGCAGCCCTCTTCGGGGTCAGAACACCGGGGAGCTGTTTTTT
>.|TRBV7-8|.|TRBJ2-7
CASSLAQGTYEQYF
TGTGCCAGCAGCTTAGCGCAGGGGACCTACGAGCAGTACTTC
>.|TRBV4-1|.|TRBJ1-3
CASSQDDTTGNTIYF
TGCGCCAGCAGCCAAGATGACACGACTGGAAACACCATATATTTT
>.|TRBV10-2|.|TRBJ2-2
CASRDLGWTGELFF
TGCGCCAGCAGAGACTTAGGTTGGACCGGGGAGCTGTTTTTT
>.|TRBV4-1|.|TRBJ1-3
CASSQAGGGPGNTIYF
TGCGCCAGCAGCCAAGCGGGGGGGGGCCCTGGAAACACCATATATTTT
>TRBD1|TRBV6-1|.|TRBJ1-2
CASTTGTGAVGGYTF
TGTGCCAGCACCACGGGGACAGGGGCCGTTGGAGGCTACACCTTC
>TRBD1|TRBV18|.|TRBJ2-2
CASSPQGALSAGELFF
TGTGCCAGCTCACCTCAGGGGGCGCTCTCGGCCGGGGAGCTGTTTTTT
>.|TRBV18|.|TRBJ2-7
CASSPPSGSYEQYF
TGTGCCAGCTCACCTCCCTCGGGATCCTACGAGCAGTACTTC
>TRBD1|TRBV7-9|.|TRBJ2-2
CASQGSKTNTGELFF
TGTGCCTCACAGGGGTCTAAGACGAACACCGGGGAGCTGTTTTTT
>TRBD1|TRBV5-4|.|TRBJ2-3
CASSLDGTGHTDTQYF
TGTGCCAGCAGCTTGGACGGGACAGGTCACACAGATACGCAGTATTTT
>TRBD1|TRBV27|.|TRBJ2-7
CASSSTGTLLSYEQYF
TGTGCCAGCAGTTCGACAGGGACCCTCTTATCCTACGAGCAGTACTTC
>.|TRBV10-1|once|TRBJ1-1
CASSGRNTEAFF
TGCGCCAGCAGTGGGAGGAACACTGAAGCTTTCTTT
>TRBD1|TRBV7-9|once|TRBJ1-1
CASSAGGFEAFF
TGTGCCAGCAGCGCAGGGGGCTTTGAAGCTTTCTTT
>.|TRBV7-9|.|TRBJ2-3
CASSRDIKMDTQYF
TGTGCCAGCAGCCGAGACATAAAGATGGATACGCAGTATTTT